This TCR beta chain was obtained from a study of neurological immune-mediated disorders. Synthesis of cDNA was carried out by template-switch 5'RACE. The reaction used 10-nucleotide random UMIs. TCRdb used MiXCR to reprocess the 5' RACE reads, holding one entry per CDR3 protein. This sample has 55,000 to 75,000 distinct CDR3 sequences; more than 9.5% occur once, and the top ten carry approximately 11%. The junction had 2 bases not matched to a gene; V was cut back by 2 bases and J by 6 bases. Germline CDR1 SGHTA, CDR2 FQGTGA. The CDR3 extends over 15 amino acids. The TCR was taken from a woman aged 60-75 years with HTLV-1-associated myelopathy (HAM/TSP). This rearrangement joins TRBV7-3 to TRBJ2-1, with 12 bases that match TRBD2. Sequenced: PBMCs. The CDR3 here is CASSLLAGGPNEQFF. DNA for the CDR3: TGTGCCAGCAGCTTACTAGCGGGAGGGCCCAATGAGCAGTTCTTC.